The clone carrying this T cell receptor beta chain was counted ten times or more. From the 5' RACE reads, TCRdb called clonotypes with MiXCR, one entry per CDR3 protein. The sample lists about 96,000 distinct CDR3 sequences, 15% to 20% occurring once. The data belong to a study of T cells of healthy individuals. The sequence was collected from a human donor in good health.

The CDR3 is CSVGTGGYTF. The CDR3 DNA is TGCAGCGTTGGGACAGGAGGTTACACCTTC. V and J are TRBV29-1 and TRBJ1-2; 7 nucleotides agree with TRBD1. CDR1 is SQVTM, CDR2 ANQGSEA, per germline. Unmatched junction bases numbered 4, after V lost 4 bases and J lost 11 bases. There are 10 residues in the CDR3.